These T cell receptor beta chains were read from a single sample in a study of Graves' ophthalmopathy and Graves' hyperthyroidism. TCRdb fed the multiplex PCR reads into MiXCR, producing one record per CDR3 protein. The table shows around 400,000 distinct CDR3 sequences, with approximately 21% occurring only once. Sequencing input: peripheral blood. The receptors stem from a woman aged 18-29 years with stable Graves' hyperthyroidism. Both conserved end residues are part of each CDR3. D genes are given only for firm matches. Expanded clones are given a class, and other clones once, few, many or no size at all.

d_call	clone_size	j_call	v_call	cdr3_nt	cdr3_aa
NA	NA	TRBJ2-2	TRBV11-2	TGTGCCAGCAGCTTAAGCAGCACCCCGGGGACCGGGGAGCTGTTTTTT	CASSLSSTPGTGELFF
TRBD1	many	TRBJ1-5	TRBV28	TGTGCCAGCCAACAGGGGCGCCAGCCCCAGCATTTT	CASQQGRQPQHF
TRBD2	many	TRBJ2-2	TRBV10-1	TGCGCCAGCAGTGAGTCTAAGGGAGCGGGAGCGGCCGGGGAGCTGTTTTTT	CASSESKGAGAAGELFF
NA	many	TRBJ1-2	TRBV30	TGTGCCTGGAGTGTAGGAGGGGAAGATGGCTACACCTTC	CAWSVGGEDGYTF
NA	many	TRBJ1-3	TRBV4-1	TGCGCCAGCAGCCAAGGGGCAGGGGCTTCCTCTGGAAACACCATATATTTT	CASSQGAGASSGNTIYF
TRBD1	few	TRBJ2-7	TRBV6-8	TGTGCATACGGACAGGGGGCTTTCCACGAGCAGTACTTC	CAYGQGAFHEQYF
TRBD1	many	TRBJ1-3	TRBV24-1	TGTGCCACCAGTGACGGACAGGGTCGCTCTGGAAACACCATATATTTT	CATSDGQGRSGNTIYF
NA	many	TRBJ2-5	TRBV28	TGTGCCAGCAGTCGTACCCGGCGGACCCAGTACTTC	CASSRTRRTQYF
NA	many	TRBJ1-3	TRBV7-3	TGTGCCAGCAGCCTCGACGCGGGCTCTGGAAACACCATATATTTT	CASSLDAGSGNTIYF
TRBD1	many	TRBJ1-3	TRBV9	TGTGCCAGCAGCGACAGGGGCGGAGACACCATATATTTT	CASSDRGGDTIYF
NA	NA	TRBJ2-5	TRBV7-3	TGTGCCAGCAGCTCTCGGGGGAATCGAGAGACCCAGTACTTC	CASSSRGNRETQYF